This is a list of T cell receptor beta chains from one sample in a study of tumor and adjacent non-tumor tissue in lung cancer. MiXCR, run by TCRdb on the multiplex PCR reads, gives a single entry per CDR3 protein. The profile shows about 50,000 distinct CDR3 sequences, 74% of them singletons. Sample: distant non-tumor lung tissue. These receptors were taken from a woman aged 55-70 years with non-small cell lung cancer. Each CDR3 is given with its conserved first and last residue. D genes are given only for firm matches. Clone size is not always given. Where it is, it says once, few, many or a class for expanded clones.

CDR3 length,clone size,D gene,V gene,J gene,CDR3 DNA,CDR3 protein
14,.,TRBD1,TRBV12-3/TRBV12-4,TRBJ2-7,TGTGCCAGCCCGTGGAACAGGGGAGACTACGAGCAGTACTTC,CASPWNRGDYEQYF
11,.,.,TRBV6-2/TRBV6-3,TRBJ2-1,TGTGCCAGCAGTTACTCGGACGAGCAGCTCTTC,CASSYSDEQLF
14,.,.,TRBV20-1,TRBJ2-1,TGCAGTGCCCCGCGGGGGCGGAACTACAACGAGCAGTTCTTC,CSAPRGRNYNEQFF
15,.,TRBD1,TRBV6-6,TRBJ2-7,TGTGTCAGTATCAACTCCAGGACAGGGACCTACGAGCAGTACTTC,CVSINSRTGTYEQYF
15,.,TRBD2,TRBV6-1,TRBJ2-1,TGTGCCAACAGTGAGCAAGCGGGACGATACAATGGGCAGTTCTTC,CANSEQAGRYNGQFF
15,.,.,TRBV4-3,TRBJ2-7,TGCGCCAGCAGCCAAGACTGGCAGGAGTCTGAGGAGCAGTACTTC,CASSQDWQESEEQYF
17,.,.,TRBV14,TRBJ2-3,TGTGCCAGCAGCCAAGATCGGTGGAGGGGAGTCACAGATACGCAATATTTT,CASSQDRWRGVTDTQYF
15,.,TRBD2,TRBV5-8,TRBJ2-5,TGTGCCAGCAGCTTGTCAGCGGGAGTTGGGGAGACCCAGTACTTC,CASSLSAGVGETQYF
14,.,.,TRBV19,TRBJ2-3,TGTGCTAGTAGGAGGGGAGTCGGCCCAGATACGCAGTATTTT,CASRRGVGPDTQYF
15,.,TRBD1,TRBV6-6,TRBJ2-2,TGTGCCAGCGGTCCCGGGACAGGGGACACCGGTGAGCTGTTTTTT,CASGPGTGDTGELFF
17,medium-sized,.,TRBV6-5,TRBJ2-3,TGTGCCAGCAGTTACACCGGGACTTCCATCGGCACAGATACGCAGTATTTT,CASSYTGTSIGTDTQYF
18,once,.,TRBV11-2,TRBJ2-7,TGTACCAGCAGCTCGGCCGGAACAGTGTATCAAGACTCCTACGAGCAGTACTTC,CTSSSAGTVYQDSYEQYF
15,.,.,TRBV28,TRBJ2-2,TGTGCCAGCTGCTCACTCGGACCCCGAGTCGGGGAGCTGTTTTTT,CASCSLGPRVGELFF
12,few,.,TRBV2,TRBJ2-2,TGTGCCAGCCTGAAGTTGGTCGGGGAGCTGTTTTTT,CASLKLVGELFF
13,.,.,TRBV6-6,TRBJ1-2,TGTGACAGCAGCCTCCAGTATTACTATGGCTACACCTTC,CDSSLQYYYGYTF
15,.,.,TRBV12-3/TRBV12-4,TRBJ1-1,TGTGCCAGCATGTTCGACAGTTCGGGCGGCACTGAAGCTCTCTTT,CASMFDSSGGTEALF
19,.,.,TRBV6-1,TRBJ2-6,TGTGCTAGCAGTGGCCCGGACAGAGCCATATTCTCTCGGGCCAACGTCCTGACTTTC,CASSGPDRAIFSRANVLTF
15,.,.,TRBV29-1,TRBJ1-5,TGCATCGTTGCTAAGAACTCATGGCCTAATCAGCCCCAGCATTTT,CIVAKNSWPNQPQHF
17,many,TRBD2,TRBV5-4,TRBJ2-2,TGTGCCAGCAGCTTGGGGACTAGCGGGAGGGGCACCGGGGAGCTGTTTTTT,CASSLGTSGRGTGELFF
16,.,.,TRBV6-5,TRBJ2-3,TGTGCCAGTATGTACCTCGGGGGGCCTAGCACAGATACGCAGTATTTT,CASMYLGGPSTDTQYF
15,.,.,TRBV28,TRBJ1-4,TGTGCCAGCAGTCTTGGACAGTCCTCTAATGAAAAACTGTTTTTT,CASSLGQSSNEKLFF
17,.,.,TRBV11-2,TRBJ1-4,.,CASSLVGRGARDEKLFF
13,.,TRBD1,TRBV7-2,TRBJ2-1,TGTGCCAGCAGGGACAGGGCTGTGAATGAGCAGTTCTTC,CASRDRAVNEQFF
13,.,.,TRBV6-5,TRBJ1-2,TGTGCCAGCAGGGGTCGGAATTTTTGTGGCTACACATTC,CASRGRNFCGYTF
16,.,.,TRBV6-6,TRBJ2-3,TGTGCCAGCAGTTACTCGCGACTAGGTGGTTCAGATACGCAGTATTTT,CASSYSRLGGSDTQYF
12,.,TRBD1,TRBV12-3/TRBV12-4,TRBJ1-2,TGTGTCAGCAGCGAGGGACAGGGTAGAGCGGCCTTC,CVSSEGQGRAAF
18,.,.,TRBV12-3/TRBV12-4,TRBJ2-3,TGTGCCAGCAGTCTCGGCCTGCAGACGGATAATCAGGCAGATACACAGTATTTT,CASSLGLQTDNQADTQYF
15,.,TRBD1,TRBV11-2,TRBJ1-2,TGTGCCAACAGCATAGTACGGGACAGCCCGCATGGGTACACCTTC,CANSIVRDSPHGYTF
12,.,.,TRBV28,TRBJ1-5,TGTGCCAGCAGTTTATGGGCCCAGACCCAACATTTT,CASSLWAQTQHF
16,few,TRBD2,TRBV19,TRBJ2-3,TGTGCCAGCTCCGAAGCGGGGGGGCCCAGCACAGATACGCAGTATTTT,CASSEAGGPSTDTQYF
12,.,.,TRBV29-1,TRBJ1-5,TGCAGCATCGCCGACACTTATCAGCCCCCGCATTTT,CSIADTYQPPHF
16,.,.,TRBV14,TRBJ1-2,TGTGCCATCAGCCAAGCCATGGGAGGGTGGGGTGTCGGCTACACCTTC,CAISQAMGGWGVGYTF
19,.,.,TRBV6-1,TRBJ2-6,TGTGCCAGCAGTGGCCCTGACAGTGCCAGATTCTCTGGGGCCAACGTCCTGACTTTC,CASSGPDSARFSGANVLTF
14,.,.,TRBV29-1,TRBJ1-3,TGCAGCGTTGAGGCAGAGATGGCCGGAACCACCATATATTTT,CSVEAEMAGTTIYF
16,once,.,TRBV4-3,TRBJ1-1,TGCGCCAGCAGCCAAGTGTCGGCGGGGGAGGACACTGAAGCTTTCTTT,CASSQVSAGEDTEAFF
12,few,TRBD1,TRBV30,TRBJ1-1,TGTGCCTGGGATAGACAGGGTGGAGAAGCTTTCTTT,CAWDRQGGEAFF
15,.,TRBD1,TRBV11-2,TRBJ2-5,TGTGCCAACAGCTCGACAGGGATAGGGGGCGTGACCCAGTACTTC,CANSSTGIGGVTQYF
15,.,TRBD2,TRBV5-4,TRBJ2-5,TGTGCCAGCAGTTTGACGGGGGGGCAGTATGAGACCCAGTACTTC,CASSLTGGQYETQYF
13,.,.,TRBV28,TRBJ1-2,TGTGCCAGCAGTTGGTTGCAGGGAGACCAAGCCACCTTC,CASSWLQGDQATF
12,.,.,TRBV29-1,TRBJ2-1,TGCAGCGATGACCCCAGGGCGGGTGAGCAGTTCTTC,CSDDPRAGEQFF
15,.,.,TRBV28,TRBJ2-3,TGTGCCAGCAGTCCTGGGGAGTCGAGCCTAGATACACAGTATTTT,CASSPGESSLDTQYF
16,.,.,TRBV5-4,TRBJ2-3,TGTACCAGCAGCTCAGCGGTGGTACGAAACACAGATACGCGGTATTTT,CTSSSAVVRNTDTRYF
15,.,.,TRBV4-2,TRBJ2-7,TGTGCCAACAGCCAACCCGATGACGGAGGTAGCGAGGAGTACTTC,CANSQPDDGGSEEYF
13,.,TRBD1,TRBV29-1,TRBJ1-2,TGCAGCTTTCCGGGACAGGGGGGTTGTGGCTACACATTC,CSFPGQGGCGYTF
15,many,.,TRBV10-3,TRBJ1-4,TGTGCCATCAGTGAGACCAGGGACTCACGTGAAAAACTGTTTTTT,CAISETRDSREKLFF
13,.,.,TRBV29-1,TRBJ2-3,TGCAGCACCTTTACGCGGGGTATAGATACGCAGTATTTT,CSTFTRGIDTQYF
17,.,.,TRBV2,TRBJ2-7,TGTGCCAGCAGTGAATATCAGGAAAGGCCTTCACGTGGCGAGCAGTACTTC,CASSEYQERPSRGEQYF